This TCR beta chain was sequenced in a study of cytomegalovirus exposure and HLA in healthy donors. Data came from immunoSEQ multiplex PCR; TCRdb stores just in-frame clones and leaves some out. This repertoire shows approximately 130,000 clones, over 75% found once; its top ten account for 2% to 2.5%. Study observations and caveats: According to a later analysis, TCR clusters from the first cohort tended to co-occur in the 120 or so validation repertoires. The majority of TCR sequences were rare, yet some public TCRs appeared in many donors. The classifier was said to identify cytomegalovirus status with high specificity and sensitivity.

The CDR3 is 12 amino acids. Trimming cost V 4 bases and J 3 bases; bases outside gene matches: 1. CDR1 is SGHDT, CDR2 YYEEEE, per germline. Worth noting for this clone: Its antigen is not identified.

The sample consisted of PBMCs. The chain couples TRBV5-6 to TRBJ2-7; 7 positions agree with TRBD1. The receptor was isolated from a woman aged 25 to 39 in good health and CMV-seronegative. CDR3 sequence reads: CASSGDSYEQYF. As DNA, the CDR3 is TGTGCCAGCAGCGGGGACAGCTACGAGCAGTACTTC.